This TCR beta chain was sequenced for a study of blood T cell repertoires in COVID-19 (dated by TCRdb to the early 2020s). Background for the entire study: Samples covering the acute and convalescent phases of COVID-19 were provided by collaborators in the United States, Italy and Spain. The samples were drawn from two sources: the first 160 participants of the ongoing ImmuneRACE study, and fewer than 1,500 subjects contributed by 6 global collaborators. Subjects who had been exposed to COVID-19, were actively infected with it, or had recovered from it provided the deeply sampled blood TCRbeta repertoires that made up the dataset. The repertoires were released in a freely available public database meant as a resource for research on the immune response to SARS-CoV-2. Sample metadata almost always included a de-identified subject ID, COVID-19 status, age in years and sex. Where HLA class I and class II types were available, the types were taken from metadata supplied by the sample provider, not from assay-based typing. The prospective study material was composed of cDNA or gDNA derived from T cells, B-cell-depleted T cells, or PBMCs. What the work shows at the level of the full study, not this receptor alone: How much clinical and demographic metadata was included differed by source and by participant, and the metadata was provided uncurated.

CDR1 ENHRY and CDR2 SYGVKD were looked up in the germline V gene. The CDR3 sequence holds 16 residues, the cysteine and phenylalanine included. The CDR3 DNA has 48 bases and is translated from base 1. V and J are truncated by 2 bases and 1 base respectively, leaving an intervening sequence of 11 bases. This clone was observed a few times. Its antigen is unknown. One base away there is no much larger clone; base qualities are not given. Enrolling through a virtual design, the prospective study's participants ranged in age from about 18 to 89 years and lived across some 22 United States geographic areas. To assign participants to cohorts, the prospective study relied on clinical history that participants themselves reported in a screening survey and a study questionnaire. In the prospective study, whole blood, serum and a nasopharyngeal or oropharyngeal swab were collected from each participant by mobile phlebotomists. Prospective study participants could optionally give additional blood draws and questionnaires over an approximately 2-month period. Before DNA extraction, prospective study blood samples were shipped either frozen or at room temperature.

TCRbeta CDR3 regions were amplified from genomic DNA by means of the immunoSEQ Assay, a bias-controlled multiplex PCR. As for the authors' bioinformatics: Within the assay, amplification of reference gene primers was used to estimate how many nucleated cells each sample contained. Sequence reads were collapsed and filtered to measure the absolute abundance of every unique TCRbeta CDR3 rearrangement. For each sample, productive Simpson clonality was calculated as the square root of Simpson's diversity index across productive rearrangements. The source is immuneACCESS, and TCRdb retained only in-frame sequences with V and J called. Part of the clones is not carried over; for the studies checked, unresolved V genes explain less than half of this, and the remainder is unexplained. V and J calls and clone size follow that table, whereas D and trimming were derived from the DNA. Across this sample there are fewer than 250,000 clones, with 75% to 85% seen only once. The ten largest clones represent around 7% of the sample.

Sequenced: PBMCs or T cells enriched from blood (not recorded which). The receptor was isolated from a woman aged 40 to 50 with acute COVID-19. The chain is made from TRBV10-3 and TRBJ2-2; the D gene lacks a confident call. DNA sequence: TGTGCCATCAGTGAGACTCAATCCCTGAACACCGGGGAGCTGTTTTTT. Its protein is CAISETQSLNTGELFF.